This T cell receptor (beta chain) was identified during a study of blood T cell repertoires in COVID-19. Study summary: Sources were T cells, B-cell-depleted T cells, or PBMCs; the material itself was cDNA or gDNA.

This table comes from immunoSEQ multiplex PCR, and its TCRdb copy is limited to in-frame clones, with some not included. The repertoire has about 380,000 clones, approximately 90% of them found once; the top ten carry less than 1.5%. Germline V gives CDR1 MNHEY, CDR2 SMNVEV (reference sequence). V lost 7 bases, J lost 0 bases, and 11 bases lay in between. The CDR3 is 14 residues long. This sequence originates from a woman younger than 35 who had recovered from COVID-19. J is TRBJ2-3 and V is TRBV27, with TRBD2 as a possible D gene (5 bases). The sequencing sample was made of PBMCs or T cells enriched from blood (not recorded which). CDR3 coding DNA: TGTGCCAGCACAGGACTTGCTAGCACAGATACGCAGTATTTT. This translates into CASTGLASTDTQYF.